This TCR beta chain was captured by sequencing in a study of T cell responses to AZD1222 COVID-19 vaccine. As regards this clone: Its antigen is unidentified.

Study-level findings and limits: There were mostly white British donors and more females than males, and clonal diversity was possibly underestimated. As reported, nearly half of all spike-specific TCRs target variant regions that are unmutated. Spike-wide vaccine-associated CD4 TCRs dominated at 160-218 and 743-854.

Profiled with immunoSEQ multiplex PCR; TCRdb holds only in-frame clones, not every one. The sample yields about 140,000 clones, 70% to 90% seen once. The V and J ends lost 4 bases and 7 bases respectively, with 14 bases between them. Germline CDR1 is SGHRS and CDR2 is YFSETQ. The CDR3 is made up of 13 amino acids. The sample in question was peripheral blood, obtained on day 0 of AZD1222 vaccination. The clonotype comes from an adult in good health. V usage is TRBV5-1 and J usage is TRBJ1-1; D gene uncertain. The CDR3 here is CASSQGRPDEAFF. DNA for the CDR3: TGCGCCAGCAGCCAAGGGAGACCGGATGAAGCTTTCTTT.